The 10 T cell receptor beta chains below all came from one sample that was sequenced in a study of cytomegalovirus exposure and HLA in healthy donors. PCR primers comprised 60 Vbeta and 13 Jbeta primers. Measured with immunoSEQ multiplex PCR; TCRdb has only the in-frame clones, and not every one. Of under 250,000 clones listed, 80% to 90% are singletons. Sequenced material: PBMCs. The receptors here all came from a girl aged 2 to 9 in good health and CMV-seronegative.

The CDR3 reads CASRGASDSPLHF. CDR3 nucleotides: TGTGCCAGCAGAGGGGCCTCCGATTCACCCCTCCACTTT. The chain employs TRBV2 and TRBJ1-6, with D possibly matching TRBD1 (5 bases). Trimming took off 6 bases at V and 8 bases at J, with 11 bases between the two ends. CDR1 and CDR2 from the germline V gene are SNHLY and FYNNEI. This CDR3 is 13 amino acids long.

V gene TRBV5-4 combines with J gene TRBJ1-1, with a possible D match to TRBD1 (5 bases). Germline CDR1 SGHNT, CDR2 YYREEE (reference sequence). Trimming left V 0 bases short and J 8 bases short, with 17 bases between. This CDR3 is built from 15 residues. The CDR3 DNA reads as TGTGCCAGCAGCTTGGCCAGGGCCGCGTTGGGGGAAGCTTTCTTT. This codes for CASSLARAALGEAFF.

The chain links TRBV6-5 to TRBJ1-2; TRBD1 matches 7 bases. The germline gives CDR1 MNHEY, CDR2 SVGAGI. The CDR3 loop spans 13 amino acids. The V gene end was trimmed by 4 bases and the J gene end by 7 bases; junction bases not matched to a gene: 6. The CDR3 sequence: CASSFDRDSGYTF. Here the CDR3 DNA reads TGTGCCAGCAGTTTCGACAGGGACTCTGGCTACACCTTC.

The rearrangement uses TRBV6-5 and TRBJ2-7; the D is unclear. Per the germline V gene, CDR1 is MNHEY and CDR2 is SVGAGI. The CDR3 runs 14 residues. Trimming took 2 bases from V and 3 from J, leaving 11 bases between them. In DNA, the CDR3 is TGTGCCAGCAGTTACCGAGGCCCACGCTACGAGCAGTACTTC. This translates into CASSYRGPRYEQYF.

This clone was observed once. The J gene is TRBJ2-3, the V gene TRBV9; unclear D gene. V was clipped by 0 bases and J by 0 bases, with 8 bases between them. Germline V gene lookup returns CDR1 SGDLS and CDR2 YYNGEE. There are 15 residues in the CDR3. CDR3 nucleotides: TGTGCCAGCAGCGTAGTTGCGCGGAGCACAGATACGCAGTATTTT. The encoded protein is CASSVVARSTDTQYF.

V is TRBV19 and J is TRBJ1-1; 7 nucleotides agree with TRBD1. This CDR3 spans 13 amino acids. The germline V gene encodes CDR1 LNHDA and CDR2 SQIVND (reference sequence). Losses at the gene ends were 5 bases for V and 4 bases for J; bases not matched to a gene: 4. CDR3: CASSHRGGTEAFF. CDR3 DNA: TGTGCCAGTAGTCACAGGGGAGGCACTGAAGCTTTCTTT.

The chain has TRBV5-1 and TRBJ1-1; 7 bases are a match to TRBD1. Germline CDR1 is SGHRS and CDR2 is YFSETQ. Unmatched junction bases numbered 13, after V lost 0 bases and J lost 8 bases. The CDR3 covers 16 residues. The CDR3 spells CASSLAGVGGRGEAFF. CDR3 sequence (DNA): TGCGCCAGCAGCTTGGCCGGGGTAGGGGGCAGAGGAGAAGCTTTCTTT.

The chain employs TRBV18 and TRBJ2-5, with a possible D match to TRBD1 (6 bases). Trimming cost V 1 base and J 7 bases, with 19 bases left between them. CDR3 size: 16 residues. CDR1 is KGHSH, CDR2 LQKENI, per germline. CDR3 amino acids: CASSPRAVPGAGTQYF. CDR3 DNA sequence: TGTGCCAGCTCACCACGGGCGGTCCCAGGGGCGGGGACCCAGTACTTC.

Points on this clone: At one end the junction does not follow the germline gene, possibly because of a read error. V usage is TRBV9 and J usage is TRBJ1-6; D uncertain. Germline values: CDR1 SGDLS, CDR2 YYNGEE. This CDR3 is built from 15 residues. Here the CDR3 DNA reads TGTGCCAGCAGCGTAGAGGGCAGGCGGGCGGCACCCCTCCGCTTT. This translates into CASSVEGRRAAPLRF.

This sequence joins TRBV2 and TRBJ1-6; TRBD1 agrees at 10 bases. This CDR3 is 16 amino acids long. Germline V gives CDR1 SNHLY, CDR2 FYNNEI. The V segment lost 3 bases and the J segment 9 bases; nucleotides outside the gene matches: 8. CDR3 nucleotides: TGTGCCAGCAGTGATGGGACAGGGGTTTTCGGTTCACCCCTCCACTTT. It yields the protein CASSDGTGVFGSPLHF.